This T cell receptor (beta chain) was documented in a study of blood T cells in healthy people across ages. Findings and limits, study-wide: Unknown donor CMV status possibly confounded expanded clonotype changes. Relative to aged donors, long-lived donors carried more naive CD4+ cells and displayed higher diversity.

Germline loops: CDR1 LNHDA, CDR2 SQIVND (reference sequence). The germline V and J ends were trimmed by 1 base and 1 base, with 9 bases remaining between them. CDR3 length equals 15 residues. To note about this clonotype: No antigen is known for it.

A second PCR, run for roughly 6 to 11 cycles, used a sample-barcoded 5' primer plus a J-beta primer mix. The template-switch adaptor, which had 12 random nucleotides, put a tag on each cDNA molecule. Sequencing recovered at least 2.5 million CDR3-containing paired-end reads from each sample. MiXCR was run by TCRdb on the 5' RACE reads, yielding one entry per CDR3 protein. The data contain more than 1 million distinct CDR3 sequences, under 45% of them seen just once; the ten biggest clones take up approximately 19%. This clonotype was obtained from a woman aged 55-70 years in good health. The sequencing sample was made of blood. V and J are TRBV19 and TRBJ2-3; D possibly uses TRBD1 or TRBD2 (5 bases each). CDR3 bases: TGTGCCAGTAGTATAGCGAGGGGTGGCACAGATACGCAGTATTTT. This sequence encodes CASSIARGGTDTQYF.